This record looks at one TCR beta chain sequence and its context. The target antigen is unknown. The germline gives CDR1 MGHRA, CDR2 YSYEKL. This CDR3 spans 15 amino acids. Trimming pared 0 bases from V and 2 bases from J, leaving 8 bases between. The data stem from a study of OX40 agonist ivuxolimab in advanced cancers. On the study more broadly: The patients' treatment was ivuxolimab, an agonistic anti-OX40 (CD134) antibody. Hepatocellular carcinoma, melanoma, renal cell or head and neck cancer was diagnosed in the dose-escalation patients. Partial responses occurred in Three dose-escalation patients, one with hepatocellular carcinoma and two with cutaneous melanoma.

Only in-frame clones appear in the TCRdb table, and some are missing; sequencing was by immunoSEQ multiplex PCR. The sample contains about 43,000 clones, 70% to 90% of which appear only once. Points from the study as a whole: At 0.1 to 3.0 mg/kg, CD4+ and CD8+ blood T cells expanded clonally by week 6.

The chain joins TRBV4-1 to TRBJ2-1, with D maybe TRBD1 (6 bases). Material: CD4+ or CD8+ T cells sorted from blood, obtained in a trial of the OX40 agonist ivuxolimab. The TCR sequence derives from an adult with an advanced solid tumor such as melanoma, head and neck, liver or kidney cancer. As DNA, the CDR3 is TGCGCCAGCAGCCAAGACAGGGGTACCTACAATGAGCAGTTCTTC. This sequence encodes CASSQDRGTYNEQFF.